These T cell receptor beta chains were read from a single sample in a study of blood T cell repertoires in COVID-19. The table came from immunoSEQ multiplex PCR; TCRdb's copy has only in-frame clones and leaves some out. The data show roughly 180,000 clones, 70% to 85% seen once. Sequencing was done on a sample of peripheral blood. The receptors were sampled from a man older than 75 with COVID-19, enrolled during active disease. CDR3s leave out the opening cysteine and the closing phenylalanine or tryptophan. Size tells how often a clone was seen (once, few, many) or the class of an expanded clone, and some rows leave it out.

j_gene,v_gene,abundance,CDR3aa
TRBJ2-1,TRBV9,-,ASSVDHDSSYNEQF
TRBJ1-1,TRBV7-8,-,ASSLDQRGEAF
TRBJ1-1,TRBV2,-,ASTRTGGSTEAF
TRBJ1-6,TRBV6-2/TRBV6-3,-,ASSSPGRANSPLH
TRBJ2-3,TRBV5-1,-,ATWSGGPADTQY
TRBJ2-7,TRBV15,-,ATSRAGDSSYEQY
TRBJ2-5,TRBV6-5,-,ASSLASAGTQY
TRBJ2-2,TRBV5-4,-,ASSSPPGQGVPGELF
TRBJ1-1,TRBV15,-,ATSRGTGGTEAF
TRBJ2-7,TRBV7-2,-,ASSLVGVNTYEQY
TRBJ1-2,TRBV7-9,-,ASRPAGGGGYT
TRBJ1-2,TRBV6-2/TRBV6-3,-,ASSYVADYGYT
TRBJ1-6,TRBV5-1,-,ASSPGQGNSPLH
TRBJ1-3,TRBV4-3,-,ASSQDPGGASGNTIY
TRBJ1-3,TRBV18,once,ASSPSDSGNTIY
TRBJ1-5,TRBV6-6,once,ASSYFQGREDQPQH
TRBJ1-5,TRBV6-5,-,ASSYSAHSNQPQH
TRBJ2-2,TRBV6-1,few,ASSEGATGELF
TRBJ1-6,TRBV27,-,ASKPTGVLGSPLH
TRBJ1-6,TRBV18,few,ASSPKDRVGNSPLH
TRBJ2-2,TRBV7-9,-,AIRGQTNTGELF
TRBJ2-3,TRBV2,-,ASNLLAGGSDTQY
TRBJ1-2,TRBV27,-,ARTGKDYGYT
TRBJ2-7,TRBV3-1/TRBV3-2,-,ASRGPNFYEQY
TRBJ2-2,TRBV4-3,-,ASSYGISAGELF
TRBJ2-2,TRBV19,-,ATKGQGAAGELF
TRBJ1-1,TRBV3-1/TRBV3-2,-,ASSTNRDTEAF
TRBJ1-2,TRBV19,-,ASSISGKEYGYT
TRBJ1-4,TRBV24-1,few,ATSDLAAWEKLF
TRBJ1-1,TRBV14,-,ASSAGQGRTEAF
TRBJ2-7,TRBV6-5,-,ASSSRPGSNYEQY
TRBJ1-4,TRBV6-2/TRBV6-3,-,ASSPGREKLF
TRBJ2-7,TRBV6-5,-,ASSLAGVGGEQY
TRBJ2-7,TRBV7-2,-,ASSLSPLRDEQY
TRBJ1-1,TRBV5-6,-,ASSSGTGGTEAF
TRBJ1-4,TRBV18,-,ASSPGQGPDEKLF
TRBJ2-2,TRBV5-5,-,ASSLSVNTGELF
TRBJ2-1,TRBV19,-,ASSIERGGYNEQF
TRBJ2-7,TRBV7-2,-,ASTYRGSSYEQY
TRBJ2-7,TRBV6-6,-,ASGPSPGQGNEQY
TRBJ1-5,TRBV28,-,ASSLEGTGSQPQH
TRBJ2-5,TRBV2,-,ASSDKRQTKETQY
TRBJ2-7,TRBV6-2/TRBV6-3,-,ASSPTYEQY
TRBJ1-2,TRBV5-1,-,ASSFARLDGYT
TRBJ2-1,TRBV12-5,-,ASGRRQGGSRI
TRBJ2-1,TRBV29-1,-,SAAPWDRSYNEQF
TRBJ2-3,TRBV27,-,ASSLLGTPSMGTQY
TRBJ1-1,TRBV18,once,ASSPTTGDTEAF
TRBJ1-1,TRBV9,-,ASSVGDDLNTEAF
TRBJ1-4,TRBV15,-,ATSRDRQSDREREKLF
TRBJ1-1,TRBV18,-,ASSPTGGRGNTEAF
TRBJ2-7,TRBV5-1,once,ASSLSQTGYSYEQY
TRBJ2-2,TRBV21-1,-,ASSPPNRQGARTGELF
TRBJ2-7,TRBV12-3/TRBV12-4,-,ASSPSSYEQY
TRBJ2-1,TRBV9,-,ASSVAAGGYNEQF
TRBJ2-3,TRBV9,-,ASSVGGGTTDTQY
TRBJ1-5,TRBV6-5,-,ASTNRGSNQPQH